This T cell receptor beta chain was sequenced for a study of T-cell memory formation after mild COVID-19. At the level of the study: TCR clusters showed largely donor specificity. Findings and limits, study-wide: Contracting CD4+ clones sat mainly in CM and EM; CD8+ in EMRA. In pre-infection memory, a portion of responding clones appeared, which suggested that cross-reactive memory joined. Whether day 37 second-wave clones are SARS-CoV-2-specific was not confirmed.

MiXCR, applied by TCRdb to the 5' RACE reads, yields one record per CDR3 protein. The table includes under 550,000 distinct CDR3 sequences, 15% to 20% detected once. Trimming stripped 2 bases from V and 4 bases from J, with 9 bases between. CDR1 is SGHAT and CDR2 is FQDESV in the germline V gene (reference sequence). The CDR3 has 14 residues. This clonotype was counted at least ten times. Its antigen is not identified. Sequenced sample: PBMCs or a T cell subset sorted from them (not recorded which). The chain combines TRBV11-1 with TRBJ1-3, with D maybe TRBD1 (6 bases). The sequence was collected from a man aged 18 to 29 who had mild COVID-19 (a few samples of this study predate the infection). Cell type and time point are not known. The CDR3 region is CASSLSGDGNTIYF. CDR3 DNA: TGTGCCAGCAGCTTATCAGGGGACGGAAACACCATATATTTT.